Listed here are 26 T cell receptor beta chains from one sample, sequenced in a study of cytomegalovirus exposure and HLA in healthy donors. In the PCR, 60 Vbeta and 13 Jbeta primers were used. Sequencing used immunoSEQ multiplex PCR; TCRdb keeps in-frame clones, though not all of them. The listing records 120,000 to 150,000 clones. The sequenced material came from PBMCs. All receptors come from a woman between 45 and 65 years old in good health and CMV-seronegative.

This chain joins TRBV6-5 and TRBJ2-1; maybe TRBD2 (5 bases). Germline V gene sequence: CDR1 MNHEY, CDR2 SVGAGI. This CDR3 comprises 13 residues. Trimming removed 10 bases from V and 0 bases from J, with 10 bases in between. The CDR3, as DNA: TGTGCCACCCGGGAAAGCTCCTACAATGAGCAGTTCTTC. Translated: CATRESSYNEQFF.

In DNA form, the CDR3 reads TGTGCCAGCAGCCAAGAGGGACAGAGCTATGGCTACACCTTC. This gives the protein CASSQEGQSYGYTF. This chain connects TRBV4-2 to TRBJ1-2; 7 nucleotides align to TRBD1. This CDR3 contains 14 residues. J lost 4 bases, V lost 0 bases, and 2 bases had no gene match. Germline-derived CDR1 and CDR2 are LGHNA and YNFKEQ.

The chain couples TRBV27 to TRBJ2-7, with TRBD2 identical over 11 bases. The CDR3 consists of 16 residues. CDR1 and CDR2 from the germline V gene are MNHEY and SMNVEV (reference sequence). V shed 3 bases and J 0 bases; nucleotides not matched to a gene: 4. CDR3 loop: CASSFLAGGYSYEQYF. The CDR3 region has the DNA TGTGCCAGCAGTTTCCTAGCGGGGGGCTACTCCTACGAGCAGTACTTC.

This sequence joins TRBV4-1 and TRBJ2-7; 8 nucleotides match TRBD2. V lost 5 bases and J lost 4; bases outside the gene matches: 10. The CDR3 length is 15 residues. In germline, CDR1 is MGHRA, CDR2 YSYEKL. CDR3 DNA sequence: TGCGCCAGCAGCGGAACCGGGGGGGGAACATACGAGCAGTACTTC. Protein: CASSGTGGGTYEQYF.

The V gene is TRBV7-3, the J gene TRBJ2-5; perhaps TRBD2 as D (7 bases). CDR3 length equals 14 residues. Trimming pared 3 bases from V and 4 bases from J, leaving 12 bases between. The germline gives CDR1 SGHTA, CDR2 FQGTGA. As DNA, the CDR3 is TGTGCCAGCAGCTTGGGGGGGCGGGGAGAGACCCAGTACTTC. As protein: CASSLGGRGETQYF.

This chain's CDR3 is CASSPARLAGGPSHNEQFF. As DNA, the CDR3 is TGTGCCAGCTCACCCGCACGACTAGCGGGAGGGCCCTCTCACAATGAGCAGTTCTTC. V is TRBV18 and J is TRBJ2-1; 14 bases map to TRBD2. The V and J ends lost 3 bases and 5 bases, in that order; junction bases with no gene match: 12. The V gene's germline CDR1 is KGHSH and CDR2 LQKENI. The length of the CDR3 is 19 residues.

This chain joins TRBV11-2 and TRBJ1-2, with D possibly matching TRBD1 (5 bases). V lost 3 bases and J lost 7, with 9 bases in between. In germline, CDR1 is SGHAT, CDR2 FQNNGV. This CDR3 spans 12 amino acids. The CDR3 loop is CASSFSGGGYTF. In DNA form, the CDR3 reads TGTGCCAGCAGCTTTTCGGGGGGTGGCTACACCTTC.

This chain links TRBV4-2 with TRBJ1-1; tentative D call: TRBD1 (6 bases). This CDR3 is 18 amino acids long. V was trimmed by 0 bases and J by 3 bases, leaving 20 bases between them. The V gene's germline CDR1 is LGHNA and CDR2 YNFKEQ. DNA for the CDR3: TGTGCCAGCAGCCAAGATCCTGGGGGCCTGACCTGGGACACTGAAGCTTTCTTT. Its protein product is CASSQDPGGLTWDTEAFF.

The V call is TRBV4-1, the J call TRBJ1-4, with 7 positions matching TRBD1. The CDR3 sequence is 15 residues long. After removal of 2 bases from V and 7 bases from J, the junction contained 7 bases not matched to a gene. Germline V gene data show CDR1 as MGHRA and CDR2 as YSYEKL. CDR3 bases: TGCGCCAGCAGCCAAACTACAGGGGCGGCTGAAAAACTGTTTTTT. Encoded protein: CASSQTTGAAEKLFF.

The gene calls are TRBV18 and TRBJ2-2; no reliable D call. Trimming stripped 0 bases from V and 7 bases from J, with 9 bases between. This CDR3 has 14 amino acids. Germline V CDR1 and CDR2: KGHSH, LQKENI. CDR3 nucleotide sequence: TGTGCCAGCTCACCACCGGCTAGAAGCGGGGAGCTGTTTTTT. Translation gives CASSPPARSGELFF.

V usage is TRBV4-2 and J usage is TRBJ2-2; D call uncertain. Trimming cost V 0 bases and J 7 bases, with 3 bases left between them. The CDR3 runs 12 residues. The germline V gene encodes CDR1 LGHNA and CDR2 YNFKEQ. The CDR3 DNA sequence: TGTGCCAGCAGCCAAGACGTCGGGGAGCTGTTTTTT. Protein sequence: CASSQDVGELFF.

This rearrangement joins TRBV6-5 to TRBJ2-7; possible D gene TRBD2, 7 bases. The germline V and J ends were trimmed by 7 bases and 5 bases, with 15 bases remaining between them. Looked up from germline, CDR1 is MNHEY and CDR2 is SVGAGI. This CDR3 contains 13 residues. The CDR3 DNA sequence: TGTGCCAGCACCCGAGGGGGGGGCAACGAGCAGTACTTC. Its translation: CASTRGGGNEQYF.

The CDR3 DNA is TGTGCCAGCGTCTTCTGGGTACAGGGGATGAGAGATACGCAGTATTTT. It yields the protein CASVFWVQGMRDTQYF. The chain couples TRBV2 to TRBJ2-3; the match to TRBD1 covers 7 bases. Germline V gene data show CDR1 as SNHLY and CDR2 as FYNNEI. The CDR3 length is 16 residues. The V segment lost 8 bases and the J segment 5 bases; nucleotides outside the gene matches: 16.

About this clone itself: Relative to the germline gene, one junction end is altered; a read error may explain this. The chain joins TRBV30 to TRBJ2-6, with D tentatively TRBD1 (5 bases). The CDR3 covers 12 residues. The germline V gene encodes CDR1 GTSNPN and CDR2 SVGIG (reference sequence). The CDR3 coding sequence is TGTGCCCAGTACTCTGGGGCCAACGTCCCGACTTTC. Residues: CAQYSGANVPTF.

The chain employs TRBV25-1 and TRBJ2-5, with TRBD2 matching 12 bases. The CDR3 is 16 amino acids. With 2 bases clipped from V and 1 base from J, the junction kept 2 bases outside the gene matches. From germline, CDR1 is MGHDK and CDR2 SYGVNS. This CDR3 is CASSELAGGVQETQYF. The CDR3 DNA is TGTGCCAGCAGTGAACTAGCGGGAGGGGTCCAAGAGACCCAGTACTTC.

The chain has TRBV25-1 and TRBJ2-1; the D is unclear. This CDR3 has 13 residues. Looked up from germline, CDR1 is MGHDK and CDR2 is SYGVNS. V was pared by 2 bases and J by 12 bases, with 14 bases between. The chain's CDR3 is CASSEGHSNRQFF. CDR3 DNA sequence: TGTGCCAGCAGTGAAGGCCACAGCAACCGGCAGTTCTTC. Full variable domain (rest looked up from reference TRBV25-1 and TRBJ2-1): EADIYQTPRYLVIGTGKKITLECSQTMGHDKMYWYQQDPGMELHLIHYSYGVNSTEKGDLSSESTVSRIRTEHFPLTLESARPSHTSQYLCASSEGHSNRQFFGPGTRLTVL.

The V and J genes are TRBV28 and TRBJ2-5; the match to TRBD2 covers 10 bases. The junction had 7 bases not matched to a gene; V was cut back by 1 base and J by 2 bases. This CDR3 is 17 amino acids long. Germline CDR1 and CDR2: MDHEN and SYDVKM. CDR3 residues: CASSLSGLAHLQETQYF. CDR3 in DNA: TGTGCCAGCAGTTTATCGGGACTAGCGCATTTGCAAGAGACCCAGTACTTC.

V and J are TRBV28 and TRBJ2-7; 8 bases line up with TRBD1. The CDR3 covers 16 residues. Germline CDR1 is MDHEN and CDR2 is SYDVKM. With V trimmed by 4 bases and J by 1 base, 9 bases remained unmatched. CDR3 loop: CASSSPGQGKSYEQYF. CDR3 bases: TGTGCCAGCAGTTCACCAGGACAGGGAAAATCCTACGAGCAGTACTTC.

J is TRBJ1-1 and V is TRBV5-1; D unclear. Germline values: CDR1 SGHRS, CDR2 YFSETQ. There are 13 residues in the CDR3. Trimming removed 6 bases at V and 1 base at J, with 10 bases between. The chain's CDR3 is CASTLLGNTEAFF. As DNA, the CDR3 is TGCGCCAGCACTCTTCTAGGGAACACTGAAGCTTTCTTT.

The chain recombines TRBV6-5 with TRBJ2-1, with D hard to call. V gave up 0 bases and J gave up 6 bases, with 6 bases separating them. There are 13 residues in the CDR3. Germline V gene lookup returns CDR1 MNHEY and CDR2 SVGAGI. As DNA, the CDR3 is TGTGCCAGCAGTTACTCGGCAATCAATGAGCAGTTCTTC. This sequence encodes CASSYSAINEQFF.

This chain uses TRBV20-1 with TRBJ1-5; D remains unclear. Germline-derived CDR1 and CDR2 are DFQATT and SNEGSKA (reference sequence). V was clipped by 7 bases and J by 8 bases, with 12 bases between them. This CDR3 has 11 residues. CDR3 in amino acids: CSVGGQKPQHF. CDR3 nucleotides: TGCAGTGTAGGAGGGCAGAAGCCCCAGCATTTT.

J is TRBJ1-4 and V is TRBV25-1; TRBD1 agrees at 7 bases. Germline V gives CDR1 MGHDK, CDR2 SYGVNS. J gave up 7 bases and V 4 bases, and 3 bases lay outside the gene matches. The CDR3 is made up of 13 amino acids. The CDR3: CASSVGTVEKLFF. CDR3 DNA sequence: TGTGCCAGCAGTGTCGGGACAGTTGAAAAACTGTTTTTT.

The V call is TRBV7-2, the J call TRBJ2-7; 13 positions agree with TRBD2. Looked up from germline, CDR1 is SGHTA and CDR2 is FQGNSA. The CDR3 extends over 15 amino acids. V gave up 5 bases and J gave up 1 base; unmatched junction bases: 2. The CDR3 coding sequence is TGTGCCAGCAGCACACTAGCGGGAGGGTCCTACGAGCAGTACTTC. This codes for CASSTLAGGSYEQYF. The full variable domain, its missing parts supplied by reference TRBV7-2 and TRBJ2-7, is GAGVSQSPSNKVTEKGKDVELRCDPISGHTALYWYRQSLGQGLEFLIYFQGNSAPDKSGLPSDRFSAERTGGSVSTLTIQRTQQEDSAVYLCASSTLAGGSYEQYFGPGTRLTVT.

This chain connects TRBV4-2 to TRBJ2-3; D gene ambiguous. This CDR3 is built from 15 residues. Trimming shortened V by 1 base and J by 1 base, and 9 bases separated the two germline ends. From germline, CDR1 is LGHNA and CDR2 YNFKEQ. CDR3 in DNA: TGTGCCAGCAGCCAAGGCGATGAGGGCACAGATACGCAGTATTTT. Translated: CASSQGDEGTDTQYF.

The V and J genes are TRBV15 and TRBJ2-2; tentatively, D is TRBD1 (6 bases). Germline assignment: CDR1 LNHNV and CDR2 YYDKDF (reference sequence). The CDR3 has 16 residues. V lost 4 bases, J lost 0 bases, and 12 bases lay in between. CDR3 DNA sequence: TGTGCCACCAGCAAAAGGACAGTCGCGAACACCGGGGAGCTGTTTTTT. The encoded protein is CATSKRTVANTGELFF.

The rearrangement joins TRBV28 to TRBJ1-2; 7 nucleotides align to TRBD1. CDR3 size: 15 residues. V lost 5 bases, J lost 2 bases, and 8 bases stayed unmatched. CDR1 is MDHEN and CDR2 is SYDVKM in the germline V gene. Here the CDR3 DNA reads TGTGCCAGCAGTCCCGGGACAGTCCGAAACTATGGCTACACCTTC. Its protein is CASSPGTVRNYGYTF.